Below are 4 T cell receptor beta chains sequenced from a single sample in a study of regulatory T cells in long-lasting Graves disease. Time point of the sample: newly diagnosed GD, antithyroid drugs for less than 3 months. The authors made the TCR library using RNA they extracted from PBMCs. Assembly of TCR beta libraries relied on iRepertoire HTBI primers together with Arm-PCR of CDR3 regions. TCRdb used MiXCR to reprocess the multiplex PCR reads, holding one entry per CDR3 protein. Of 410,000 or so distinct CDR3 sequences listed, more than 13% are singletons. The same sample was also used in a study of T cells in Graves' hyperthyroidism and ophthalmopathy.

The source material was peripheral blood mononuclear cells (PBMCs), sampled at new diagnosis, from a patient treated with antithyroid drugs. The receptors shown here come from a woman under 40 with Graves disease.

This clonotype appeared a few times. The chain is built from TRBV29-1 and TRBJ2-7; 7 bases are a match to TRBD2. This CDR3 comprises 13 residues. The junction had 7 bases not matched to a gene; V was cut back by 5 bases and J by 3 bases. Germline lookup yields CDR1 SQVTM and CDR2 ANQGSEA. CDR3 sequence: CSVRGGSSYEQYF. The CDR3 DNA reads TGCAGCGTTCGAGGCGGGAGTAGCTACGAGCAGTACTTC.

This clonotype was seen ten or more times. The V and J genes are TRBV7-8 and TRBJ2-5, with 13 bases lining up with TRBD2. There are 16 residues in the CDR3. V shed 5 bases, J shed 7 bases, and the junction held 10 bases outside the gene matches. Germline V lookup: CDR1 SGHVS, CDR2 FQNEAQ. The CDR3 loop reads CASSPGTSGAVGTQYF. In DNA, the CDR3 is TGTGCCAGCAGCCCTGGGACTAGCGGGGCCGTGGGGACCCAGTACTTC.

This clonotype was detected ten times or more. The chain has TRBV7-2 and TRBJ2-1; 8 nucleotides match TRBD2. This CDR3 has 12 residues. With V trimmed by 5 bases and J by 10 bases, 4 bases remained unmatched. Germline loops: CDR1 SGHTA, CDR2 FQGNSA. CDR3 sequence: CASSQGLAEQFF. The CDR3 DNA follows: TGTGCCAGCAGCCAAGGACTAGCCGAGCAGTTCTTC.

This clonotype was seen a handful of times. The chain has TRBV3-1 and TRBJ2-7, with 9 nucleotides matching TRBD2. V lost 1 base to trimming and J lost 3 bases; unmatched junction nucleotides: 7. CDR1 is LGHDT and CDR2 is YNNKEL in the germline V gene (reference sequence). CDR3 size: 16 residues. CDR3 loop: CASSQAIAGAFYEQYF. The CDR3 coding sequence is TGTGCCAGCAGCCAAGCTATAGCGGGAGCTTTCTACGAGCAGTACTTC.